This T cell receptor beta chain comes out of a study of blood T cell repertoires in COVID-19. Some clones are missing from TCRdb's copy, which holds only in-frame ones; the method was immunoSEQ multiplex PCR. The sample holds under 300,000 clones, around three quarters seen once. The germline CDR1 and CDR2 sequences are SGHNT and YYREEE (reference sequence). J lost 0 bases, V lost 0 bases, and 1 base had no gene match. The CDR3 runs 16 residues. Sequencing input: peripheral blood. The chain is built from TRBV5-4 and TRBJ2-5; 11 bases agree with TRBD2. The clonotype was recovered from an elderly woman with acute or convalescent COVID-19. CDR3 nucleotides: TGTGCCAGCAGCTTGGGACTAGCGGGGTACCAAGAGACCCAGTACTTC. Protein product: CASSLGLAGYQETQYF. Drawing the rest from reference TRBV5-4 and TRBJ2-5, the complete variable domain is ETGVTQSPTHLIKTRGQQVTLRCSSQSGHNTVSWYQQALGQGPQFIFQYYREEENGRGNFPPRFSGLQFPNYSSELNVNALELDDSALYLCASSLGLAGYQETQYFGPGTRLLVL.